This T cell receptor beta chain was obtained from a study of blood T cell repertoires in COVID-19. On the study more broadly: Acute-phase and convalescent COVID-19 samples originated in the United States, Italy and Spain. T cells, B-cell-depleted T cells, or PBMCs provided the cDNA or gDNA that served as material.

The V end was cut by 1 base, the J end by 2 bases, with 14 bases between. The CDR3 sequence is 16 residues long. The germline V gene encodes CDR1 MNHEY and CDR2 SVGAGI. Authors' analysis steps: Amplification of reference gene primers provided the estimated nucleated cell counts. Sequencing was performed with immunoSEQ multiplex PCR; in TCRdb, only in-frame clones are kept and a portion is missing. V and J calls and clone size are those listed in that table; D and trimming were worked out from the DNA. The sample has some 21,000 clones, roughly 84% seen once. This clone was recorded once. The sequenced sample consisted of peripheral blood. The sequence came from a man aged 40-50 years with acute or convalescent COVID-19. This rearrangement joins TRBV6-5 to TRBJ1-1; D is possibly TRBD1 (6 bases). The CDR3 nucleotides are TGTGCCAGCAGTTACTTAGGCAGGGGTCCCAACACTGAAGCTTTCTTT. Translation: CASSYLGRGPNTEAFF.